This TCR beta chain appears in the sequencing data of a study of shared clonotypes between healthy human individuals. The naive CD8 population came from CD45RO-negative cells selected for CCR7, without terminally differentiated effector memory CD45RA+ cells. The assay was carried out at the deep level. Measured with immunoSEQ multiplex PCR; TCRdb has only the in-frame clones, and not every one. The top ten clones hold less than 2% of a sample with about 2.2 million clones, 93% of them seen once. Germline V gives CDR1 SGHAT, CDR2 FQNNGV. CDR3 size: 16 residues. Losses at the gene ends were 0 bases for V and 3 bases for J; bases not matched to a gene: 6.

The receptor was isolated from a man younger than 35 in good health. Some clones in this sample may be carry-over from other donors' samples. This chain connects TRBV11-2 to TRBJ1-2, with 8 bases lining up with TRBD1. Input material: naive CD8+ T cells from PBMCs. CDR3 DNA sequence: TGTGCCAGCAGCTTAGATTATACAGGGGGTTACTATGGCTACACCTTC. Translated, it gives CASSLDYTGGYYGYTF.